The clone carrying this TCR beta chain has only one observation. Other DNA sequences from this sample encode an identical CDR3 as well. Clones were read by immunoSEQ multiplex PCR, and TCRdb kept only the in-frame ones, dropping some. The sample contains roughly 56,000 clones, over 95% of which appear only once. This sample was included in a study of siplizumab effects on memory and regulatory T cells. The sample consisted of naive CD8+ T cells sorted from blood. The sequence was obtained from a human donor in good health.

CDR3 nucleotides: TGTGCCAGCAGTTTTTTAGCGGGGGGGTACAATGAGCAGTTCTTC. Protein product: CASSFLAGGYNEQFF. The V call is TRBV27, the J call TRBJ2-1, with 11 bases fitting TRBD2. With 3 bases clipped from V and 4 bases from J, the junction kept 2 bases outside the gene matches. There are 15 residues in the CDR3. In germline, CDR1 is MNHEY, CDR2 SMNVEV (reference sequence).